Each of the 25 T cell receptor beta chains below was sequenced from the same sample in a study of CD8+ T cells in alopecia areata. Treatment in this sample: oral pan-JAK inhibitor, 5-10 mg twice daily. Reverse transcription of extracted RNA yielded cDNA, which provided the sequencing template. Method: immunoSEQ multiplex PCR; TCRdb's copy keeps in-frame clones and lacks some. This sample has 200,000 to 250,000 clones, with more than 60% found just once. The material sequenced was CD4+ T cells sorted from blood, taken between weeks 43 and 45, from a patient treated with tofacitinib. The receptors stem from a human donor with alopecia areata.

This clone was seen a handful of times. The gene calls are TRBV19 and TRBJ1-4; D is perhaps TRBD1 (6 bases). Germline lookup yields CDR1 LNHDA and CDR2 SQIVND (reference sequence). Trimming shortened V by 6 bases and J by 5 bases, and 25 bases separated the two germline ends. The CDR3 has 18 amino acids. As DNA, the CDR3 is TGTGCCAGTAGCCTCGTCGGTCTTAGAGGACAGCCCAATGAAAAACTGTTTTTT. Translation gives CASSLVGLRGQPNEKLFF. The full variable domain, in which reference TRBV19 and TRBJ1-4 provide the parts outside the CDR3, is DGGITQSPKYLFRKEGQNVTLSCEQNLNHDAMYWYRQDPGQGLRLIYYSQIVNDFQKGDIAEGYSVSREKKESFPLTVTSAQKNPTAFYLCASSLVGLRGQPNEKLFFGSGTQLSVL.

This chain uses TRBV7-3 with TRBJ1-1; TRBD1 is a possible D gene (6 bases). CDR3 length: 13 amino acids. Trimming pared 4 bases from V and 3 bases from J, leaving 9 bases between. Germline CDR1 and CDR2: SGHTA and FQGTGA. The DNA of the CDR3 is TGTGCCAGCAGCTCGGACAGATACACTGAAGCTTTCTTT. It is translated as CASSSDRYTEAFF.

The rearrangement links TRBV7-6 to TRBJ1-5; 12 positions agree with TRBD1. The CDR3 runs to 15 residues. Trimming removed 6 bases from V and 6 bases from J; junction bases left unmatched: 6. Germline values: CDR1 SGHVS, CDR2 FNYEAQ. CDR3 in amino acids: CASSPGTGGLQPQHF. CDR3 coding DNA: TGTGCCAGCAGTCCCGGGACAGGGGGCCTTCAGCCCCAGCATTTT.

The sample holds a few counts of this clone. The genes are TRBV30 and TRBJ1-5; maybe TRBD1 (5 bases). V shed 3 bases and J shed 5 bases, with 11 bases lying between them. Germline CDR1 reads GTSNPN; CDR2 reads SVGIG (reference sequence). The CDR3 spans 13 residues. This CDR3 is CAWSAGPDQPQHF. DNA for the CDR3: TGTGCCTGGAGCGCAGGGCCCGATCAGCCCCAGCATTTT.

The CDR3 DNA reads TGTGCCAGCAGCCTGGGGGCGGGGGACACAGATACGCAGTATTTT. Amino acid sequence: CASSLGAGDTDTQYF. This sequence joins TRBV7-9 and TRBJ2-3, with D possibly being TRBD2 (7 bases). V dropped 5 bases and J dropped 2 bases, with 14 bases sitting between them. Germline V lookup: CDR1 SEHNR, CDR2 FQNEAQ (reference sequence). This CDR3 comprises 15 residues.

The chain has TRBV14 and TRBJ1-5; D remains ambiguous. The CDR3 runs to 16 residues. The V end was cut by 1 base, the J end by 5 bases, with 15 bases between. Per germline, CDR1 SGHDN and CDR2 FVKESK. DNA for the CDR3: TGTGCCAGCAGCCAAGTTGGGAGCAGGCGCGATCAGCCCCAGCATTTT. Translated, it gives CASSQVGSRRDQPQHF. Together with reference TRBV14 and TRBJ1-5, the CDR3 gives the full variable domain: EAGVTQFPSHSVIEKGQTVTLRCDPISGHDNLYWYRRVMGKEIKFLLHFVKESKQDESGMPNNRFLAERTGGTYSTLKVQPAELEDSGVYFCASSQVGSRRDQPQHFGDGTRLSIL.

The CDR3 DNA is TGCGCCAGCAGCTTCGGGACAGGGGCATATGGCTACACCTTC. Amino acids: CASSFGTGAYGYTF. The J gene is TRBJ1-2, the V gene TRBV5-1, with 10 positions matching TRBD1. Looked up from germline, CDR1 is SGHRS and CDR2 is YFSETQ. V lost 2 bases, J lost 5 bases, and 3 bases stayed unmatched. The CDR3 spans 14 residues.

The rearrangement joins TRBV7-2 to TRBJ1-5; D might be TRBD1 (6 bases). Trimming took off 4 bases at V and 2 bases at J, with 9 bases between the two ends. The germline CDR1 and CDR2 sequences are SGHTA and FQGNSA. CDR3 length equals 14 residues. The CDR3 DNA reads as TGTGCCAGCAGCTCGGACAGTGGCAATCAGCCCCAGCATTTT. It encodes CASSSDSGNQPQHF.

The V call is TRBV2, the J call TRBJ2-1, with 9 bases fitting TRBD2. Germline values: CDR1 SNHLY, CDR2 FYNNEI. J gave up 3 bases and V 1 base, and 4 bases lay outside the gene matches. The CDR3 has 16 amino acids. The CDR3 coding sequence is TGTGCCAGCAGTGAAGGGCTAGCGGGGATCTACAATGAGCAGTTCTTC. It specifies CASSEGLAGIYNEQFF.

The rearrangement links TRBV29-1 to TRBJ2-5, with 7 nucleotides matching TRBD1. Germline V CDR1 and CDR2: SQVTM, ANQGSEA. CDR3 length: 14 amino acids. The V segment lost 4 bases and the J segment 5 bases; nucleotides outside the gene matches: 10. CDR3 sequence: CSVALQGFWETQYF. DNA for the CDR3: TGCAGCGTTGCACTACAGGGGTTCTGGGAGACCCAGTACTTC. Full variable domain (missing parts from reference TRBV29-1 and TRBJ2-5): SAVISQKPSRDICQRGTSLTIQCQVDSQVTMMFWYRQQPGQSLTLIATANQGSEATYESGFVIDKFPISRPNLTFSTLTVSNMSPEDSSIYLCSVALQGFWETQYFGPGTRLLVL.

V is TRBV7-2 and J is TRBJ1-2; D is undetermined. This CDR3 is 14 amino acids long. V was clipped by 5 bases and J by 2 bases, with 12 bases between them. In germline, CDR1 is SGHTA, CDR2 FQGNSA. Written as DNA, the CDR3 is TGTGCCAGCAGCCCCGTCGGCGGCAACTATGGCTACACCTTC. Protein product: CASSPVGGNYGYTF.

V usage is TRBV19 and J usage is TRBJ2-1; D may be TRBD1 or TRBD2 (5 bases each). The CDR3 is made up of 11 amino acids. Germline assignment: CDR1 LNHDA and CDR2 SQIVND (reference sequence). V gave up 6 bases and J gave up 7 bases, with 7 bases separating them. The CDR3 coding sequence is TGTGCCAGTAGAGAGGGGAATGAGCAGTTCTTC. Protein: CASREGNEQFF.

As for this clone: The CDR3 does not end in the conserved phenylalanine or tryptophan, so this is likely a read error. This chain joins TRBV10-3 and TRBJ1-2; perhaps TRBD1 as D (5 bases). Per the germline V gene, CDR1 is ENHRY and CDR2 is SYGVKD. CDR3 length: 15 amino acids. The V end lost 8 bases, the J end lost 3 bases, and 19 bases lay between the germline ends. The chain's CDR3 is CAIGGGSRLDYGYTS. CDR3 DNA sequence: TGTGCCATCGGGGGAGGCTCCCGGCTCGACTATGGCTACACCTCC.

The chain uses TRBV6-6 and TRBJ1-2, with D perhaps matching TRBD1 (6 bases). CDR3 length: 13 amino acids. Germline V gives CDR1 MNHNY, CDR2 SVGAGI (reference sequence). With 10 bases removed from V and 4 bases from J, the gap between germline ends came to 16 bases. The CDR3 nucleotides are TGTGCCACCCTCAACCAAGGGGGCTATGGCTACACCTTC. Its protein product is CATLNQGGYGYTF.

The genes are TRBV25-1 and TRBJ1-1; the D gene is possibly TRBD1 (5 bases). Germline CDR1 MGHDK, CDR2 SYGVNS. The germline V and J ends were trimmed by 1 base and 11 bases, with 14 bases remaining between them. CDR3 length equals 13 residues. The CDR3 sequence: CASSESGWSWAFF. The CDR3 region has the DNA TGTGCCAGCAGTGAATCAGGGTGGTCGTGGGCTTTCTTT.

V is TRBV29-1 and J is TRBJ1-2; D not certain. V lost 6 bases and J lost 4, with 12 bases in between. This CDR3 is built from 12 residues. From germline, CDR1 is SQVTM and CDR2 ANQGSEA. CDR3 loop: CSVSRGVYGYTF. The CDR3 DNA reads as TGCAGCGTCTCCCGCGGAGTCTATGGCTACACCTTC.

The table lists this clone with a few counts. The chain is built from TRBV29-1 and TRBJ1-1; D ambiguous. The ends were cut back, 0 bases at V and 6 bases at J, with 11 bases in the middle. The CDR3 loop spans 13 amino acids. Germline CDR1 is SQVTM and CDR2 is ANQGSEA. The CDR3 nucleotides are TGCAGCGTTGAAGAAAAGGGTTGGGCTGAAGCTTTCTTT. Amino acid sequence: CSVEEKGWAEAFF.

This clone was detected a few times. J is TRBJ1-2 and V is TRBV4-1; D gene unclear. The CDR3 runs to 14 residues. Germline loops: CDR1 MGHRA, CDR2 YSYEKL. V was pared by 1 base and J by 8 bases, with 14 bases between. The DNA of the CDR3 is TGCGCCAGCAGCCAAGTATGGAATTTGAAAGGCTACACCTTC. Translating gives CASSQVWNLKGYTF.

The sample holds one count of this clone. The V gene is TRBV9, the J gene TRBJ2-5, with D unresolved. Trimming cost V 4 bases and J 2 bases, with 9 bases left between them. In germline, CDR1 is SGDLS, CDR2 YYNGEE. The CDR3 loop spans 13 amino acids. Written as DNA, the CDR3 is TGTGCCAGCAGCCCAAAGGGACAAGAGACCCAGTACTTC. Amino acids: CASSPKGQETQYF.

This rearrangement joins TRBV5-1 to TRBJ1-1; the D is unclear. The V gene's germline CDR1 is SGHRS and CDR2 YFSETQ. The V end lost 1 base, the J end lost 4 bases, and 11 bases lay between the germline ends. This CDR3 spans 14 amino acids. CDR3 protein: CASSLNSGATEAFF. The CDR3 bases are TGCGCCAGCAGCTTGAACAGTGGAGCCACTGAAGCTTTCTTT.

This clone was counted only a few times. The V and J genes are TRBV7-2 and TRBJ1-2, with D unresolved. The CDR3 spans 12 residues. Trimming removed 2 bases from V and 4 bases from J, with 5 bases in between. Germline values: CDR1 SGHTA, CDR2 FQGNSA. The CDR3 sequence is CASSLSPYGYTF. As DNA, the CDR3 is TGTGCCAGCAGCTTAAGTCCCTATGGCTACACCTTC.

This clone has just one count. The chain uses TRBV7-2 and TRBJ2-1; D gene uncertain. This CDR3 has 12 amino acids. Trimming took 4 bases from V and 6 from J, leaving 7 bases between them. Per the germline V gene, CDR1 is SGHTA and CDR2 is FQGNSA. CDR3 nucleotides: TGTGCCAGCAGCTCTCACGGCAATGAGCAGTTCTTC. It encodes CASSSHGNEQFF.

This clone was recorded only once. This chain joins TRBV29-1 and TRBJ2-1; 9 nucleotides agree with TRBD1. Unmatched junction bases numbered 5, after V lost 5 bases and J lost 3 bases. Germline CDR1 SQVTM, CDR2 ANQGSEA. CDR3 length: 14 amino acids. The CDR3 DNA sequence: TGCAGCGTTTCCGGGACAGGGTTCTACAATGAGCAGTTCTTC. It codes for CSVSGTGFYNEQFF.

The chain recombines TRBV29-1 with TRBJ1-1; D ambiguous. Germline loops: CDR1 SQVTM, CDR2 ANQGSEA. This CDR3 is 14 amino acids long. Trimming left V 5 bases short and J 5 bases short, with 18 bases between. CDR3 bases: TGCAGCGTTCAATCAAATGTCGGCGGGACTGAAGCTTTCTTT. Residues: CSVQSNVGGTEAFF.

This clone was counted between two and nine times. The rearrangement links TRBV19 to TRBJ1-2; D ambiguous. CDR3 length: 10 residues. V was cut by 9 bases and J by 4 bases, with 6 bases left in between. Per the germline V gene, CDR1 is LNHDA and CDR2 is SQIVND (reference sequence). The chain's CDR3 is CASSAYGYTF. CDR3 in DNA: TGTGCCAGCTCGGCCTATGGCTACACCTTC.